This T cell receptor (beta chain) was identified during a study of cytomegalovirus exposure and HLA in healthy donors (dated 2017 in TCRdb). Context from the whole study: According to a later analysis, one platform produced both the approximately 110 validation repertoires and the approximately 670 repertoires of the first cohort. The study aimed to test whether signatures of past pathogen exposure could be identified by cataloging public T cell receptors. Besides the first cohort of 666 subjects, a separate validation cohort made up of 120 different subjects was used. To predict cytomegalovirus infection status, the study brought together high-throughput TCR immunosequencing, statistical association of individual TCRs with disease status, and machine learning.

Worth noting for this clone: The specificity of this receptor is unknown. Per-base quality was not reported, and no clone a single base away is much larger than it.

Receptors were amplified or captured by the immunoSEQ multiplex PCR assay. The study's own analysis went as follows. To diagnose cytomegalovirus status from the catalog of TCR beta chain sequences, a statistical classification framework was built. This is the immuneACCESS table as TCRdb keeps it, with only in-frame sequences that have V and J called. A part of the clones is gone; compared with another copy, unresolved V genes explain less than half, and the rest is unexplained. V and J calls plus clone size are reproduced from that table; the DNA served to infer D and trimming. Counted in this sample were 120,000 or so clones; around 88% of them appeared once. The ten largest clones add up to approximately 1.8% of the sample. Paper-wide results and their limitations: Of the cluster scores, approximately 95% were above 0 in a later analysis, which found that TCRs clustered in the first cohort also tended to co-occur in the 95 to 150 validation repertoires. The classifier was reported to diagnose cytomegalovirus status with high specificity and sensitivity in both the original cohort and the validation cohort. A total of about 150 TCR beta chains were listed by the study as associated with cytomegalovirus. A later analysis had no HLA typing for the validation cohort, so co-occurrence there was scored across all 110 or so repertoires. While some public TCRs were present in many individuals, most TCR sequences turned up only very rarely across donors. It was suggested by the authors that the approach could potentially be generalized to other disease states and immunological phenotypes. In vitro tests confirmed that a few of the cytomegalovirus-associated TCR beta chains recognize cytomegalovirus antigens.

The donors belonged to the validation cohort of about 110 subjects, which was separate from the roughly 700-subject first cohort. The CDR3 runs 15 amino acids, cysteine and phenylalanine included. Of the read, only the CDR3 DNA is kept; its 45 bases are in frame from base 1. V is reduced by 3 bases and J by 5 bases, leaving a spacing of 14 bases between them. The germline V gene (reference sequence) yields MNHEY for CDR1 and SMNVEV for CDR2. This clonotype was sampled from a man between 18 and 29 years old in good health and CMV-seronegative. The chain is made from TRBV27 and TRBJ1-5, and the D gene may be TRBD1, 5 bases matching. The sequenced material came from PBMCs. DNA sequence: TGTGCCAGCAGTTTGTCGACAGCAACTCATCAGCCCCAGCATTTT. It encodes CASSLSTATHQPQHF.